This entry lists 8 T cell receptor beta chains sequenced from one sample in a study of radiotherapy plus CTLA-4 blockade in lung cancer. This table comes from immunoSEQ multiplex PCR, and its TCRdb copy is limited to in-frame clones, with some not included. This table has approximately 47,000 clones, roughly 60% appearing once. The specimen was peripheral blood, collected from a patient treated with radiotherapy plus ipilimumab. The receptors stem from a human donor with non-small cell lung cancer who had a partial response to radiotherapy plus ipilimumab.

This chain links TRBV2 with TRBJ2-1; D perhaps matches TRBD2 (6 bases). The CDR3 extends over 12 amino acids. Germline-derived CDR1 and CDR2 are SNHLY and FYNNEI. Trimming pared 7 bases from V and 5 bases from J, leaving 9 bases between. CDR3 sequence: CASTGDDNEQFF. The CDR3 nucleotides read TGTGCCAGCACGGGGGACGACAATGAGCAGTTCTTC.

This clone has a handful of counts. The chain uses TRBV20-1 and TRBJ1-1, with D perhaps TRBD1 (6 bases). V lost 6 bases, J lost 7 bases, and 12 bases lay in between. The CDR3 extends over 11 amino acids. CDR1 and CDR2 (germline): DFQATT, SNEGSKA (reference sequence). CDR3 sequence reads: CSAIGTLEAFF. The DNA for the CDR3 is TGCAGTGCAATCGGGACACTTGAAGCTTTCTTT.

This clone was detected many times. For the CDR3, the DNA is TGTGCTAGTGGTTTGGTACTTACAGCCGAAGGATACGAAAAACTGTTTTTT. Translation: CASGLVLTAEGYEKLFF. The J gene is TRBJ1-4, the V gene TRBV12-5; no reliable D call. The CDR3 runs 17 residues. CDR1 is LGHNT and CDR2 is FRNRAP in the germline V gene. Trimming removed 0 bases at V and 8 bases at J, with 19 bases between.

Comment on this clone: One end of the junction fails to match germline, which may point to a read error. This chain links TRBV2 with TRBJ2-2, with D perhaps TRBD2 (5 bases). Germline CDR1 is SNHLY and CDR2 is FYNNEI. The CDR3 consists of 16 residues. The CDR3 here is CASEILSGSQHRGAVF. CDR3 nucleotide sequence: TGTGCCAGCGAGATCCTCAGCGGAAGCCAACACCGGGGAGCTGTTTTT.

The chain recombines TRBV7-8 with TRBJ2-7, with 11 bases aligning to TRBD1. Trimming removed 4 bases from V and 4 bases from J; junction bases left unmatched: 6. The CDR3 has 15 residues. Germline CDR1 reads SGHVS; CDR2 reads FQNEAQ. The CDR3: CASSSGQGAHYEQYF. For the CDR3, the DNA is TGTGCCAGCAGCTCCGGACAGGGGGCGCATTACGAGCAGTACTTC.

The rearrangement uses TRBV7-8 and TRBJ1-1, with D uncertain. The CDR3 loop spans 17 amino acids. Between the trimmed V and J ends, which lost 4 bases and 6 bases, there was a span of 24 bases. CDR1 SGHVS and CDR2 FQNEAQ come from the germline V gene. The CDR3 sequence: CASSSLLGPLAGPEAFF. CDR3 DNA: TGTGCCAGCAGCTCTCTTCTTGGGCCCCTGGCGGGTCCTGAAGCTTTCTTT. Looking up the rest from reference TRBV7-8 and TRBJ1-1 gives the full variable domain: GAGVSQSPRYKVAKRGQDVALRCDPISGHVSLFWYQQALGQGPEFLTYFQNEAQLDKSGLPSDRFFAERPEGSVSTLKIQRTQQEDSAVYLCASSSLLGPLAGPEAFFGQGTRLTVV.

The chain employs TRBV7-9 and TRBJ1-2, with TRBD1 matching over 7 bases. The CDR3 runs 15 residues. Germline assignment: CDR1 SEHNR and CDR2 FQNEAQ (reference sequence). V was pared by 5 bases and J by 3 bases, with 9 bases of the junction left unmatched. The CDR3 DNA sequence: TGTGCCAGCAGCAGTGGATCGGGACAGCACTATGGCTACACCTTC. Translation gives CASSSGSGQHYGYTF.

This clone was counted a few times. The genes are TRBV9 and TRBJ1-2; unclear D gene. Germline CDR1 reads SGDLS; CDR2 reads YYNGEE. Trimming removed 4 bases from V and 7 bases from J, with 14 bases in between. The CDR3 has 13 amino acids. CDR3 DNA sequence: TGTGCCAGCAGCACTGGGGTCAGCGGTGGCTACACCTTC. Protein: CASSTGVSGGYTF.